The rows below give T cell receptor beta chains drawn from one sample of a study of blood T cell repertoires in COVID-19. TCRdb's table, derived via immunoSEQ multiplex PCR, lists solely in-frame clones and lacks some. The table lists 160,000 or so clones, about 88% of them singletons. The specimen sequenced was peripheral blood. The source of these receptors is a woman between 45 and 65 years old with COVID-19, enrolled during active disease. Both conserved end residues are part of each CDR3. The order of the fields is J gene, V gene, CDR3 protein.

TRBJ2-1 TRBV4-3 CASSHSTGTSGSEQFF
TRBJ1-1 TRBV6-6 CASSNDWNTEAFF
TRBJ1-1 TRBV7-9 CASSPPGGRDTEAFF
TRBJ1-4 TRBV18 CASSEFREPFNEKLFF
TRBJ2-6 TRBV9 CASSQRQASRANVLTF
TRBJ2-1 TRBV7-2 CASSLAISGNNEQFF
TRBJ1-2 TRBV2 CASSAGTGGYGYTF
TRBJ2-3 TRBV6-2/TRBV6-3 CASSFLLAGSTDTQYF
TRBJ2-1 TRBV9 CASSVLAGGPYEQFF
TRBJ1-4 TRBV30 CGARNNEKLFF
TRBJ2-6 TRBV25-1 CASERQGAGANVLTF
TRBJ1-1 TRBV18 CASSPQSTGGTNTEAFF
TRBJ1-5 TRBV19 CASSPLAPQLNSNQPQHF
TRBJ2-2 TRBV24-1 CATSHRDTGELFF
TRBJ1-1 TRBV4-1 CASSQDEVEAFF
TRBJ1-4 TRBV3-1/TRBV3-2 CASSQRQGATNEKLFF
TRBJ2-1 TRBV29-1 CSVEDMWGGINEQFF
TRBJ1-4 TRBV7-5 CARSLGQSNERLFF
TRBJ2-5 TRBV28 CASMTGLRRETQYF
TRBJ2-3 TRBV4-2 CASSQTDSSSTDTQYF
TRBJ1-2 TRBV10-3 CAISGGADGYTF
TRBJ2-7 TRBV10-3 CAISDPGTGEIGYEQYF
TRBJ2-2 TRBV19 CASSMARQTGELFF
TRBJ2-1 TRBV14 CASSLSRGGEQFF
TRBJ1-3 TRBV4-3 CASSQDRSSGNTIYF
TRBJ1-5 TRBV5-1 CASRGGFGAGDQPQHF
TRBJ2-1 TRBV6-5 CASSYPGLGYNEQFF
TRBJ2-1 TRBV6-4 CASSDHSRGTEQFF
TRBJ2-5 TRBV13 CASSPPWVFAGGSLGQETQYF
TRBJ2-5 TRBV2 CASSREDGTVGETQYF
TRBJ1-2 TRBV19 CASSIVTVGENGYTF
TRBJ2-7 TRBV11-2 CASSLDRGNTYEQYF
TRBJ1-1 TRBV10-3 CASDPEGDTEAFF
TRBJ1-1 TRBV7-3 CASSFQGNTEAFF
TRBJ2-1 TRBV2 CASSISGLAGGLSDEQFF
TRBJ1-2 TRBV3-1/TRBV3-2 CASSHQGSYGYTF
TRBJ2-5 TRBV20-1 CSASRAGLAQETQYF
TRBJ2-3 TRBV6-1 CASSEARGSYTDTQYF
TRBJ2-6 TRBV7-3 CASSSGQGIPGANVLTF
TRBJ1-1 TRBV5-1 CASSLVVHSGQGSRDTEAFF
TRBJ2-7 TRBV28 CASRDNPNEQYF
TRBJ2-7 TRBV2 CASSEGGGRYEQYF
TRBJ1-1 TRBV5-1 CASSLYGGRSTEAFF
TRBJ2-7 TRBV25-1 CASSDYLTGYEQYF
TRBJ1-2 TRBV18 CASSPETVGGYTF
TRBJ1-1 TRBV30 CAWTRNTEAFF
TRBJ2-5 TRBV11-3 CASSLGVAVQETQYF
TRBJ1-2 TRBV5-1 CASSNEGGAFYGYTF
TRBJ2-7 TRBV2 CASSLRDLYEQYF
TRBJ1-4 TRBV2 CASSVLESEKLFF
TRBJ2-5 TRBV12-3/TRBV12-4 CASSLNTETQYF
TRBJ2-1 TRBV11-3 CASSLDPGEQFF